A selection of T cell receptor beta chains follows, all from one sample in a study of blood T cell repertoires in COVID-19. Sequencing used immunoSEQ multiplex PCR; TCRdb keeps in-frame clones, though not all of them. The table lists about 96,000 clones, roughly 90% of them singletons, with more than 3.5% in the top ten. The specimen sequenced was peripheral blood. The origin of the receptors is a human donor with COVID-19, enrolled during active disease. The donor label of this sample is uncertain. CDR3s include the opening cysteine and the closing phenylalanine or tryptophan. The D gene is left open where the match is weak. Size values are once, few and many counts, or a class for expanded clones, and some rows have none.

V gene	D gene	J gene	clone size	CDR3 protein	CDR3 DNA
TRBV6-5	TRBD1	TRBJ2-3	once	CASSTGAFFTDTQYF	TGTGCCAGCAGTACAGGGGCCTTTTTCACAGATACGCAGTATTTT
TRBV9	NA	TRBJ1-3	NA	CASSVDGSSGNTIYF	TGTGCCAGCAGCGTAGACGGTAGCTCTGGAAACACCATATATTTT
TRBV2	TRBD1	TRBJ2-3	NA	CASSPMGQNTDTQYF	TGTGCCAGCAGTCCCATGGGACAGAACACAGATACGCAGTATTTT
TRBV30	NA	TRBJ2-7	NA	CAWSVMIPRVYF	TGTGCCTGGAGTGTTATGATACCCCGAGTATACTTC
TRBV6-2/TRBV6-3	TRBD2	TRBJ2-7	NA	CASSYDAGGTYEQYF	TGTGCCAGCAGTTACGACGCGGGAGGGACCTACGAGCAGTACTTC
TRBV28	TRBD2	TRBJ2-2	NA	CASSLTGAGGITGELFF	TGTGCCAGCAGTTTGACCGGAGCGGGGGGAATCACCGGGGAGCTGTTTTTT
TRBV11-2	NA	TRBJ1-1	NA	CASSAGRPNTEAFF	TGTGCCAGCAGCGCCGGGAGACCGAACACTGAAGCTTTCTTT
TRBV5-4	TRBD1	TRBJ1-2	NA	CASSLVTGGSSGYTF	TGTGCCAGCAGCTTGGTAACAGGGGGGAGCAGTGGCTACACCTTC
TRBV7-3	TRBD2	TRBJ2-1	NA	CASSFGGTRAYNEQFF	TGTGCCAGCAGCTTTGGGGGGACTAGGGCCTACAATGAGCAGTTCTTC
TRBV29-1	TRBD1	TRBJ2-1	NA	CSVVRNQGQEQFF	TGCAGCGTTGTCCGAAATCAGGGACAGGAGCAGTTCTTC
TRBV5-1	TRBD2	TRBJ2-3	NA	CASSLGASGMGTDTQYF	TGCGCCAGCAGCTTGGGGGCTAGCGGGATGGGCACAGATACGCAGTATTTT
TRBV6-1	NA	TRBJ1-6	NA	CASSELGSSYNSPLHF	TGTGCCAGCAGTGAATTAGGGAGCTCCTATAATTCACCCCTCCACTTT
TRBV10-3	NA	TRBJ1-5	NA	CAISAGGAGEQPQHF	TGTGCCATCAGTGCTGGCGGGGCGGGGGAGCAGCCCCAGCATTTT
TRBV5-5	NA	TRBJ1-2	NA	CASSLRDTNYGYTF	TGTGCCAGCAGCCTAAGGGACACGAACTATGGCTACACCTTC
TRBV30	TRBD2	TRBJ2-7	NA	CAWIKAGVDEQYF	TGTGCCTGGATTAAGGCGGGAGTAGACGAGCAGTACTTC
TRBV19	TRBD1	TRBJ2-7	NA	CASTQTGDAYEQYF	TGTGCCAGTACCCAGACAGGGGACGCCTACGAGCAGTACTTC
TRBV9	TRBD1	TRBJ1-5	NA	CASSRGQGNQPQHF	TGTGCCAGCAGCCGTGGACAGGGCAATCAGCCCCAGCATTTT
TRBV27	NA	TRBJ1-1	NA	CASSPGLGRTEAFF	TGTGCCAGCAGTCCGGGGTTGGGGAGAACTGAAGCTTTCTTT
TRBV25-1	NA	TRBJ1-1	NA	CASSERNTEAFF	TGTGCCAGCAGTGAGAGAAACACTGAAGCTTTCTTT
TRBV9	NA	TRBJ2-3	few	CASSNRGAGVDTQYF	TGTGCCAGCAGCAACCGGGGGGCCGGGGTAGATACGCAGTATTTT
TRBV11-2	NA	TRBJ1-2	NA	CASSPAGANYGYTF	TGTGCCAGCAGCCCCGCAGGGGCTAACTATGGCTACACCTTC
TRBV27	NA	TRBJ2-3	NA	CASSLSYRNWATDTQYF	TGTGCCAGCAGTTTATCCTACAGGAATTGGGCCACAGATACGCAGTATTTT
TRBV5-1	TRBD1	TRBJ2-5	NA	CASSVGTAQETQYF	TGCGCCAGCAGCGTCGGGACAGCACAAGAGACCCAGTACTTC
TRBV4-1	TRBD1	TRBJ1-6	NA	CASSRDTPGQTNSPLHF	TGCGCCAGCAGCCGAGATACACCGGGACAGACTAATTCACCCCTCCACTTT
TRBV29-1	TRBD1	TRBJ1-1	NA	CSADRGSEAFF	TGCAGCGCCGACAGGGGATCTGAAGCTTTCTTT
TRBV5-1	NA	TRBJ1-1	NA	CASSLDGGANTEAFF	TGCGCCAGCAGCTTGGATGGGGGGGCCAACACTGAAGCTTTCTTT
TRBV6-4	TRBD1	TRBJ1-6	NA	CASSSGTDNSPLHF	TGTGCCAGCAGTTCCGGGACAGATAATTCACCCCTCCACTTT
TRBV10-2	TRBD2	TRBJ2-1	NA	CASSDASGRAGKDNEQFF	TGCGCCAGCAGTGACGCTAGCGGGAGGGCCGGGAAGGACAATGAGCAGTTCTTC
TRBV19	NA	TRBJ1-3	NA	CASSARRTGNTIYF	TGTGCCAGTAGTGCCCGGAGAACTGGAAACACCATATATTTT
TRBV28	TRBD1	TRBJ1-5	NA	CASRPGTGGNQPQHF	TGTGCCAGCAGGCCGGGGACAGGGGGCAATCAGCCCCAGCATTTT
TRBV3-1/TRBV3-2	NA	TRBJ2-3	NA	CASSQIRTDTQYF	TGTGCCAGCAGCCAAATCAGAACAGATACGCAGTATTTT
TRBV10-1	TRBD1	TRBJ1-5	NA	CASSGTVQGPQHF	TGCGCCAGCAGCGGGACAGTGCAGGGACCCCAGCATTTT
TRBV5-1	TRBD1	TRBJ1-1	NA	CASSRSTGGELELGEAFF	TGCGCCAGCAGCCGTTCAACAGGGGGGGAATTGGAGTTGGGTGAAGCTTTCTTT
TRBV28	TRBD1	TRBJ1-6	once	CASSLEMTGNSPLHF	TGTGCCAGCAGTTTAGAGATGACAGGGAATTCACCCCTCCACTTT
TRBV2	NA	TRBJ1-1	few	CASSVRNTEAFF	TGTGCCAGCAGTGTCAGGAACACTGAAGCTTTCTTT
TRBV2	TRBD1	TRBJ1-2	NA	CASSEDRGRGGYTF	TGTGCCAGCAGTGAAGACAGGGGGCGCGGTGGCTACACCTTC
TRBV6-4	TRBD1	TRBJ2-3	NA	CASSFLRDRRDTQYF	TGTGCCAGCAGTTTCCTCCGGGACAGGAGGGATACGCAGTATTTT
TRBV2	NA	TRBJ1-6	NA	CASREGSSPLHF	TGTGCCAGCAGGGAAGGTAGTTCACCCCTCCACTTT
TRBV5-5	NA	TRBJ2-5	NA	CASSLDRPSRGETQYF	TGTGCCAGCAGCTTGGATCGGCCTTCGAGAGGAGAGACCCAGTACTTC
TRBV11-2	TRBD1	TRBJ1-6	NA	CASTRGGRQAYNSPLHF	TGTGCCAGCACCAGAGGGGGCCGGCAGGCCTATAATTCACCCCTCCACTTT
TRBV7-3	NA	TRBJ1-1	NA	CASSPRDFSRGTEAFF	TGTGCCAGCAGCCCCCGAGACTTCTCCCGGGGGACTGAAGCTTTCTTT
TRBV7-9	TRBD1	TRBJ1-5	NA	CASREKPGTDHLQPQHF	TGTGCCAGCAGAGAGAAACCCGGGACAGATCATCTTCAGCCCCAGCATTTT
TRBV10-3	NA	TRBJ1-3	NA	CATSRQVSGNTIYF	TGTGCCACCTCACGACAGGTCTCTGGAAACACCATATATTTT
TRBV7-9	NA	TRBJ2-1	NA	CASSLDRANEQFF	TGTGCCAGCAGCTTAGACAGAGCCAATGAGCAGTTCTTC
TRBV2	NA	TRBJ1-5	NA	CASSGGREGQPQHF	TGTGCCAGCAGTGGAGGGAGGGAGGGCCAGCCCCAGCATTTT
TRBV9	NA	TRBJ2-3	NA	CASSVDPAGEEGDTQYF	TGTGCCAGCAGCGTAGATCCAGCGGGTGAAGAGGGGGATACGCAGTATTTT
TRBV18	NA	TRBJ1-1	NA	CASSPQTSEGTEAFF	TGTGCCAGCTCACCCCAGACAAGTGAGGGCACTGAAGCTTTCTTT
TRBV21-1	NA	TRBJ2-4	NA	CASSIVETGAGNIQYF	TGTGCCAGCAGCATAGTAGAAACAGGGGCAGGAAACATTCAGTACTTC
TRBV27	NA	TRBJ2-7	NA	CASRRGGGTYEQYF	TGTGCCAGCAGGAGGGGGGGCGGGACCTACGAGCAGTACTTC
TRBV6-5	NA	TRBJ1-5	NA	CASRDTSGATKEHF	TGTGCCAGCAGGGACACCTCAGGCGCCACTAAAGAGCATTTT
TRBV6-5	TRBD2	TRBJ2-7	NA	CASRGLAGNNEQYF	TGTGCCAGCAGAGGACTAGCGGGAAACAACGAGCAGTACTTC
TRBV11-3	NA	TRBJ2-7	NA	CASSLGYSGSYEQYF	TGTGCCAGCAGCTTAGGATACAGCGGGTCTTACGAGCAGTACTTC
TRBV5-4	TRBD1	TRBJ1-2	NA	CASSFWSGGRYGYTF	TGTGCCAGCAGCTTTTGGTCAGGGGGCCGGTATGGCTACACCTTC
TRBV6-6	TRBD1	TRBJ1-2	NA	CASSPGQADYGYTF	TGTGCCAGCAGCCCGGGACAGGCGGACTATGGCTACACCTTC
TRBV5-6	NA	TRBJ1-5	NA	CASSLGRSNQPQHF	TGTGCCAGCAGCTTGGGCAGAAGCAATCAGCCCCAGCATTTT
TRBV28	NA	TRBJ2-3	NA	CASSPPTGTSTDTQYF	TGTGCCAGCAGTCCGCCGACAGGAACTAGCACAGATACGCAGTATTTT
TRBV5-1	NA	TRBJ2-7	NA	CASSVTGRDSYEQYF	TGCGCCAGCAGCGTTACAGGGAGGGACTCCTACGAGCAGTACTTC
TRBV9	TRBD1	TRBJ1-4	NA	CASSASTGGGMDEKLFF	TGTGCCAGCAGCGCCTCGACAGGGGGCGGAATGGATGAAAAACTGTTTTTT
TRBV25-1	TRBD1	TRBJ1-4	NA	CASSGGTGPNEKLFF	TGTGCCAGCAGTGGTGGGACAGGGCCTAATGAAAAACTGTTTTTT